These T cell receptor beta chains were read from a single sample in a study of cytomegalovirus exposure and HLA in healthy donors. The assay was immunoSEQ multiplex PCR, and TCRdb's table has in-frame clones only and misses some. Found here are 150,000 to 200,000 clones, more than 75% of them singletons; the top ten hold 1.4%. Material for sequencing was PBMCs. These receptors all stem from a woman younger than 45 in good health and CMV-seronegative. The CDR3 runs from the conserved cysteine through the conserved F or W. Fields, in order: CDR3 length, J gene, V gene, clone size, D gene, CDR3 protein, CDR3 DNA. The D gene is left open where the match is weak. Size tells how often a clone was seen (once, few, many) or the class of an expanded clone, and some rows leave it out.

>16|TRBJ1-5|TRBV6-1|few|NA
CASSEAKAGRNQPQHF
TGTGCCAGCAGTGAAGCCAAGGCAGGGCGCAATCAGCCCCAGCATTTT
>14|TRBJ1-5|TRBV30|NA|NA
CAWSTFGASQPQHF
TGTGCCTGGAGCACTTTTGGGGCCAGTCAGCCCCAGCATTTT
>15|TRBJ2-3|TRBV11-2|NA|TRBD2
CASGWTSGGTDTQYF
TGTGCCAGCGGGTGGACTAGCGGGGGCACAGATACGCAGTATTTT
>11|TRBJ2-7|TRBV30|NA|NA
CAWSGTYEQYF
TGTGCCTGGAGCGGTACCTACGAGCAGTACTTC
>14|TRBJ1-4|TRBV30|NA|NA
CAWREGTANEKLFF
TGTGCCTGGAGAGAGGGAACAGCTAATGAAAAACTGTTTTTT
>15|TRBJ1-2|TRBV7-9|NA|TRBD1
CASSLEGGRGYGYTF
TGTGCCAGCAGCTTAGAAGGGGGCAGAGGTTATGGCTACACCTTC
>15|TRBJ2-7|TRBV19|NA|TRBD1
CASSIRGQGSYEQYF
TGTGCCAGTAGTATACGGGGACAGGGAAGTTACGAGCAGTACTTC
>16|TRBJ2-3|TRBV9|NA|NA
CASSVEGRWGADTQYF
TGTGCCAGCAGCGTAGAGGGCAGGTGGGGGGCAGATACGCAGTATTTT
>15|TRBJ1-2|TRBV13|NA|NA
CASSRTWETNYGYTF
TGTGCCAGCAGCCGTACTTGGGAGACTAACTATGGCTACACCTTC
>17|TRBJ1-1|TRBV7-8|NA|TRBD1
CASSSTGTGMLNTEAFF
TGTGCCAGCAGCTCAACCGGGACAGGGATGTTAAACACTGAAGCTTTCTTT
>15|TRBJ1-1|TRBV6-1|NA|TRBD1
CASSEQGTGVNEAFF
TGTGCCAGCAGTGAACAGGGGACAGGGGTAAACGAAGCTTTCTTT
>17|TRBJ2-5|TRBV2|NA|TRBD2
CASSEGGLAGDKETQYF
TGTGCCAGCAGTGAAGGGGGACTAGCGGGGGACAAAGAGACCCAGTACTTC
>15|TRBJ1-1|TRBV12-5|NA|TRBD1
CASGLTTGQYTEAFF
TGTGCTAGTGGCCTCACCACGGGACAGTACACTGAAGCTTTCTTT
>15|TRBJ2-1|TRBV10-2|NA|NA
CASKGPQLSYNEQFF
TGCGCCAGCAAGGGGCCTCAACTCTCCTACAATGAGCAGTTCTTC